This T cell receptor beta chain was sequenced in a study of cytomegalovirus exposure and HLA in healthy donors. The study ran its PCR with 60 Vbeta and 13 Jbeta primers. Assay: immunoSEQ multiplex PCR; the TCRdb copy retains only in-frame clones and omits some. Of about 170,000 clones listed, approximately 80% are singletons. To note about this clone: The antigen is unknown.

General study results and limits: A later analysis showed that HLA-associated TCR beta chains had undergone more clonal expansion than equally common others.

Trimming took off 4 bases at V and 3 bases at J, with 18 bases between the two ends. This CDR3 region has 17 residues. Germline V gene lookup returns CDR1 LNHNV and CDR2 YYDKDF (reference sequence). This TCR came from a male donor in good health and CMV-seronegative. Sample: PBMCs. J is TRBJ2-2 and V is TRBV15; D may be TRBD2 (7 bases). The CDR3, as DNA: TGTGCCACCAGCAACCCGCTAGGGGGGGCGGACACCGGGGAGCTGTTTTTT. This gives the protein CATSNPLGGADTGELFF.